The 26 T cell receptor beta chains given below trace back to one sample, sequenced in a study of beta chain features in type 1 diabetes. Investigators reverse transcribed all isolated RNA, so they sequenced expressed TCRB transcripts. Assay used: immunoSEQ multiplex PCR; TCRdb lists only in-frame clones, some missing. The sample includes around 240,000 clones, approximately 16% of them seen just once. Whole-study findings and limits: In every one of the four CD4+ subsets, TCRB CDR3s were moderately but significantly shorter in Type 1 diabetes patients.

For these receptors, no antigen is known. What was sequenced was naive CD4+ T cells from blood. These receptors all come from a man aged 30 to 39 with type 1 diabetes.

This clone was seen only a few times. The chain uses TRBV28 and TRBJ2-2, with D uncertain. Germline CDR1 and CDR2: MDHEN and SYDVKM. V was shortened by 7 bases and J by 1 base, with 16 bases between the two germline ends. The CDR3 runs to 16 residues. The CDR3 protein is CASTSLGRLNTGELFF. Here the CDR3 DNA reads TGTGCCAGCACGTCATTAGGACGGCTGAACACCGGGGAGCTGTTTTTT.

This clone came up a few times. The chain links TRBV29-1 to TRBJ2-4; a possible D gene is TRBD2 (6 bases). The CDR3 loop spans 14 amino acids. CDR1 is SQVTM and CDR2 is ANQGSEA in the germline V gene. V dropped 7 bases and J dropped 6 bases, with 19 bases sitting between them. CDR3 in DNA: TGCAGCGGGTTTGGGGGGATACTTGGAAACATTCAGTACTTC. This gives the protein CSGFGGILGNIQYF.

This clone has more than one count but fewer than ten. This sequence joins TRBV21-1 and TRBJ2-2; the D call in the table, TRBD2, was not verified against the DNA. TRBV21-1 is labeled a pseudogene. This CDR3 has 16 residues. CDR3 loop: CASSNLVSQRTGELFF. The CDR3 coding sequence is TGTGCCAGCAGCAATTTGGTGTCCCAGCGCACCGGGGAGCTGTTTTTT.

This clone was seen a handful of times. The CDR3 region has the DNA TGTGCCTGGAGTGCCAGGGGACAATCGAACACTGAAGCTTTCTTT. Its translation is CAWSARGQSNTEAFF. J is TRBJ1-1 and V is TRBV30, with D perhaps matching TRBD1 (6 bases). Germline values: CDR1 GTSNPN, CDR2 SVGIG (reference sequence). This CDR3 region has 15 residues. Trimming stripped 1 base from V and 1 base from J, with 13 bases between.

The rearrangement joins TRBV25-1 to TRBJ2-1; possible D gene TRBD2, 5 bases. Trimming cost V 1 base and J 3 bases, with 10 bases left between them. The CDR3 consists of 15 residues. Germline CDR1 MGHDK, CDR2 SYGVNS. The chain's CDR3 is CASSEWRGNYNEQFF. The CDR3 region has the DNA TGTGCCAGCAGTGAATGGAGAGGGAACTACAATGAGCAGTTCTTC.

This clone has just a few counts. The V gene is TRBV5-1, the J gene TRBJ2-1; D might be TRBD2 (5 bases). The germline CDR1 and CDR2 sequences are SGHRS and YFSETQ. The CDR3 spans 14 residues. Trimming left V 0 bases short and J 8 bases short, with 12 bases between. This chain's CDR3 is CASSLDLASDEQFF. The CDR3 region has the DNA TGCGCCAGCAGCTTGGACCTAGCCTCAGATGAGCAGTTCTTC. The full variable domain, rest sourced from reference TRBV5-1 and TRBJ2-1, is KAGVTQTPRYLIKTRGQQVTLSCSPISGHRSVSWYQQTPGQGLQFLFEYFSETQRNKGNFPGRFSGRQFSNSRSEMNVSTLELGDSALYLCASSLDLASDEQFFGPGTRLTVL.

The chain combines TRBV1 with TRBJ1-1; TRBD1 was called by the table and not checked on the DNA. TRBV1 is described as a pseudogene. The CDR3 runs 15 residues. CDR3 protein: CTSSLLTGLNTEAFF. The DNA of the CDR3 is TGCACCAGCAGCCTACTGACAGGTCTGAACACTGAAGCTTTCTTT.

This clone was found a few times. CDR3 sequence reads: CASSPANYGYTF. In nucleotides, the CDR3 is TGTGCCAGTAGTCCCGCTAACTATGGCTACACCTTC. This chain uses TRBV19 with TRBJ1-2, with no clear D. Trimming stripped 5 bases from V and 0 bases from J, with 4 bases between. Germline V lookup: CDR1 LNHDA, CDR2 SQIVND (reference sequence). CDR3 size: 12 residues. Full variable domain (rest looked up from reference TRBV19 and TRBJ1-2): DGGITQSPKYLFRKEGQNVTLSCEQNLNHDAMYWYRQDPGQGLRLIYYSQIVNDFQKGDIAEGYSVSREKKESFPLTVTSAQKNPTAFYLCASSPANYGYTFGSGTRLTVV.

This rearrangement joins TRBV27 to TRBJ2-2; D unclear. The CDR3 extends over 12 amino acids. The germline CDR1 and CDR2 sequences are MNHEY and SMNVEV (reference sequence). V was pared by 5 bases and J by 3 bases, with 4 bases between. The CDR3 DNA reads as TGTGCCAGCAGTCGATACACCGGGGAGCTGTTTTTT. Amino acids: CASSRYTGELFF.

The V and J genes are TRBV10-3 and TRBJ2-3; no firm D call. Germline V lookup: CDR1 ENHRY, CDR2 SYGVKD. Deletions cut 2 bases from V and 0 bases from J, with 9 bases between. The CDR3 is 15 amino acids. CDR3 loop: CAISESATSTDTQYF. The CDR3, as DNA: TGTGCCATCAGTGAGAGCGCCACTAGCACAGATACGCAGTATTTT.

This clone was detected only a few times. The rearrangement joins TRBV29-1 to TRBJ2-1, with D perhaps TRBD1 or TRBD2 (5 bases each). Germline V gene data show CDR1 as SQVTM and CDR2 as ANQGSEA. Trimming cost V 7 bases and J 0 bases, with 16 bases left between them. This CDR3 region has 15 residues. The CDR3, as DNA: TGCAGCGGGAAAGGGACCGCCACCTCCTACAATGAGCAGTTCTTC. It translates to CSGKGTATSYNEQFF.

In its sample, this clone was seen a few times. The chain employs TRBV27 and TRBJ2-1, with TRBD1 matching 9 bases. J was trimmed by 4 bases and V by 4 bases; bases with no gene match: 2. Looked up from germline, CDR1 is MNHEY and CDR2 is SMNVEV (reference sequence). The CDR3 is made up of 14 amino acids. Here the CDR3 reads CASSSGTGYNEQFF. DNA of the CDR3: TGTGCCAGCAGTTCCGGGACAGGGTACAATGAGCAGTTCTTC.

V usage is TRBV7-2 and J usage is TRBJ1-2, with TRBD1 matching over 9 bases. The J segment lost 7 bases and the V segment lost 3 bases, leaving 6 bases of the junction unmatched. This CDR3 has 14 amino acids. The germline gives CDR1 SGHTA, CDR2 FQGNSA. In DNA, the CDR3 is TGTGCCAGCAGCTTCCCAGGGACAGGGATTGGCTACACCTTC. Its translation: CASSFPGTGIGYTF.

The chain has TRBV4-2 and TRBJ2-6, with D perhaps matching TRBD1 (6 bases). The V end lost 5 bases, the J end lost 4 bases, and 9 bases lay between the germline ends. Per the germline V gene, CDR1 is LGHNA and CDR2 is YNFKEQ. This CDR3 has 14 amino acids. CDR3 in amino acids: CASSTGTGANVLTF. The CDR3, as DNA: TGTGCCAGCAGCACAGGGACAGGGGCCAACGTCCTGACTTTC.

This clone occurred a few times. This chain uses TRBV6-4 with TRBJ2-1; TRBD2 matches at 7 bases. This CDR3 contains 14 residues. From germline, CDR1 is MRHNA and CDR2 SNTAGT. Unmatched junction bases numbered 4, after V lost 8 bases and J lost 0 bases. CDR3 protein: CASGRGSSYNEQFF. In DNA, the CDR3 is TGTGCCAGCGGGAGGGGTAGCTCCTACAATGAGCAGTTCTTC.

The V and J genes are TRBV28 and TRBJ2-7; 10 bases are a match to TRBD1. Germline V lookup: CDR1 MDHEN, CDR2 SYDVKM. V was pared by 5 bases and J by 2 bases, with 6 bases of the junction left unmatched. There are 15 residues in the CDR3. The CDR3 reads CASSMTGGLTYEQYF. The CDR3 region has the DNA TGTGCCAGCAGTATGACAGGGGGCCTGACCTACGAGCAGTACTTC.

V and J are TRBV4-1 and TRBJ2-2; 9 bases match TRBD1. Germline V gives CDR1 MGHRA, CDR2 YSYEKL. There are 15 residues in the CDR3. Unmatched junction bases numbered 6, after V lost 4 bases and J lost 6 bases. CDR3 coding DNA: TGCGCCAGCAGCCGCCGCCGGGACAGGGCCGGGGAGCTGTTTTTT. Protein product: CASSRRRDRAGELFF.

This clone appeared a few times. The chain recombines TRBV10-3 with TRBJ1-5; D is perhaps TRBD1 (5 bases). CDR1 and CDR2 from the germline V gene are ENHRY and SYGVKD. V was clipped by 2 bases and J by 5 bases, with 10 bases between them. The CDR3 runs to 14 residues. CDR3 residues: CAISEGTGDQPQHF. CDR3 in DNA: TGTGCCATCAGTGAGGGGACGGGGGATCAGCCCCAGCATTTT.

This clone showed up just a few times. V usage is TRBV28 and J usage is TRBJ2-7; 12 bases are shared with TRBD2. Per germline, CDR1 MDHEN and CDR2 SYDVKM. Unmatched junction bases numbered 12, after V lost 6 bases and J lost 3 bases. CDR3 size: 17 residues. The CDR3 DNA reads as TGTGCCAGCAGCTCGGCCGAGGGACTAGCGGGTATCTACGAGCAGTACTTC. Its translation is CASSSAEGLAGIYEQYF.

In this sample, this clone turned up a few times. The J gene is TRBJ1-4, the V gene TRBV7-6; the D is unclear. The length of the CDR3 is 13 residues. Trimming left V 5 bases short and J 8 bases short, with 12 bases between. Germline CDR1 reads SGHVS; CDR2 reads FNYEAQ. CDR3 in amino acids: CASSATEYEKLFF. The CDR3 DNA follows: TGTGCCAGCAGCGCTACAGAATACGAAAAACTGTTTTTT. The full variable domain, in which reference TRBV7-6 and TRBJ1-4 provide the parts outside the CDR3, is GAGVSQSPRYKVTKRGQDVALRCDPISGHVSLYWYRQALGQGPEFLTYFNYEAQQDKSGLPNDRFSAERPEGSISTLTIQRTEQRDSAMYRCASSATEYEKLFFGSGTQLSVL.

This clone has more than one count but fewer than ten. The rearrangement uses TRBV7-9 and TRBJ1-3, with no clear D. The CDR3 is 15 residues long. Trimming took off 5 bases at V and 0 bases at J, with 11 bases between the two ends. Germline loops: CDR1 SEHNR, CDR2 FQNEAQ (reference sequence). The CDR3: CASSATLGSGNTIYF. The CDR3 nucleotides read TGTGCCAGCAGCGCCACATTGGGCTCTGGAAACACCATATATTTT.

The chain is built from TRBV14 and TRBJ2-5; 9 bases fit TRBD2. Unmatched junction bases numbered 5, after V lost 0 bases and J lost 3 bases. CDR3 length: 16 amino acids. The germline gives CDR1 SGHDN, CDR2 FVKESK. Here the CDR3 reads CASSQDSGRREETQYF. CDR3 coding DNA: TGTGCCAGCAGCCAAGACAGCGGGAGGCGAGAAGAGACCCAGTACTTC.

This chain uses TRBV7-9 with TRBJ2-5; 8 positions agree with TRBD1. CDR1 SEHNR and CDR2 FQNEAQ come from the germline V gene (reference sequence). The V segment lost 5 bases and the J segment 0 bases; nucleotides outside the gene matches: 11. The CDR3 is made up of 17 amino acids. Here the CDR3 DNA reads TGTGCCAGCAGCCTGCGATCCAGGACAGGGAACCAAGAGACCCAGTACTTC. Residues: CASSLRSRTGNQETQYF.

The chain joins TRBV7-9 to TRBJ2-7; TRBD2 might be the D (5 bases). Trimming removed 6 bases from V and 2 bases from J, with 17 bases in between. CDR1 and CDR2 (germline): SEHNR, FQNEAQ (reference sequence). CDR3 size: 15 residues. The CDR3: CASSLGGLSTYEQYF. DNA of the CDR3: TGTGCCAGCAGTCTAGGAGGACTGTCAACCTACGAGCAGTACTTC.

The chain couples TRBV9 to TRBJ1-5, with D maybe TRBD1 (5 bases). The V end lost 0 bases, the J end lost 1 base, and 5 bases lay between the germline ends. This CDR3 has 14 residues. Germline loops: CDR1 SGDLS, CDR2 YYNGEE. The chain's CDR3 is CASSVGQSNQPQHF. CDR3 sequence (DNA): TGTGCCAGCAGCGTAGGACAGAGCAATCAGCCCCAGCATTTT.

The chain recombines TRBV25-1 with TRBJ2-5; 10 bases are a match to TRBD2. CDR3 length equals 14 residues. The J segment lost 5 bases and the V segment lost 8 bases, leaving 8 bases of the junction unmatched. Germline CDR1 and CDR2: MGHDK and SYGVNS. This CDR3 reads CASLKSGRGETQYF. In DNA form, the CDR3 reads TGTGCCAGCCTAAAAAGCGGGAGGGGTGAGACCCAGTACTTC.